The 7 T cell receptor beta chains below all came from one sample that was sequenced in a study of cytomegalovirus exposure and HLA in healthy donors. 60 Vbeta and 13 Jbeta primers were used in PCR. The protocol was immunoSEQ multiplex PCR, while the TCRdb copy is restricted to in-frame clones and leaves out a portion. The data contain 150,000 to 180,000 clones, over 65% of them singletons. The sequenced sample was PBMCs. The receptor source for this set is a woman between 40 and 55 years old in good health and CMV-seronegative.

The rearrangement joins TRBV5-1 to TRBJ1-5, with TRBD1 as a possible D gene (5 bases). Germline V lookup: CDR1 SGHRS, CDR2 YFSETQ. The germline V and J ends were trimmed by 0 bases and 2 bases, with 9 bases remaining between them. The CDR3 is 15 amino acids. In DNA, the CDR3 is TGCGCCAGCAGCTTGGAAGGGGCAGGCAATCAGCCCCAGCATTTT. Translating it yields CASSLEGAGNQPQHF.

This rearrangement joins TRBV10-1 to TRBJ2-7, with D tentatively TRBD2 (6 bases). Trimming took 7 bases from V and 6 from J, leaving 16 bases between them. The CDR3 covers 13 residues. In germline, CDR1 is WNHNN, CDR2 SYGVQD (reference sequence). CDR3 sequence (DNA): TGCGCCAGCACTCAAGAAGTGGAGGGCGAGCAGTACTTC. It translates to CASTQEVEGEQYF.

The table lists this clone with a count of one. V is TRBV10-3 and J is TRBJ2-3, with TRBD2 matching 8 bases. CDR1 is ENHRY and CDR2 is SYGVKD in the germline V gene. This CDR3 has 16 amino acids. Losses at the gene ends were 6 bases for V and 5 bases for J; bases not matched to a gene: 13. The CDR3: CAISLLGGSGRDTQYF. The CDR3 bases are TGTGCCATCAGCCTCTTAGGTGGGAGCGGGAGAGATACGCAGTATTTT.

The genes are TRBV5-5 and TRBJ1-4; 8 nucleotides match TRBD1. The CDR3 totals 15 residues. V lost 0 bases, J lost 5 bases, and 3 bases stayed unmatched. In germline, CDR1 is SGHKS, CDR2 YYEKEE (reference sequence). The CDR3 here is CASSLGDRFNEKLFF. The CDR3 DNA sequence: TGTGCCAGCAGCTTGGGGGACAGGTTCAATGAAAAACTGTTTTTT.

The chain couples TRBV6-5 to TRBJ2-3, with a tentative D call TRBD2 (5 bases). The germline V gene encodes CDR1 MNHEY and CDR2 SVGAGI. The CDR3 spans 14 residues. The germline V and J ends were trimmed by 7 bases and 6 bases, with 17 bases remaining between them. The CDR3 is CASNQDPDWDTQYF. DNA of the CDR3: TGTGCCAGCAACCAGGACCCGGACTGGGATACGCAGTATTTT.

The chain joins TRBV5-4 to TRBJ2-3; TRBD2 matches at 13 bases. The CDR3 sequence is 17 residues long. Per the germline V gene, CDR1 is SGHNT and CDR2 is YYREEE (reference sequence). V lost 3 bases, J lost 4 bases, and 8 bases stayed unmatched. The chain's CDR3 is CASSYKPTSGGSDTQYF. CDR3 nucleotides: TGTGCCAGCAGCTATAAACCGACTAGCGGGGGGTCAGATACGCAGTATTTT. The full variable domain, with the rest looked up from reference TRBV5-4 and TRBJ2-3, is ETGVTQSPTHLIKTRGQQVTLRCSSQSGHNTVSWYQQALGQGPQFIFQYYREEENGRGNFPPRFSGLQFPNYSSELNVNALELDDSALYLCASSYKPTSGGSDTQYFGPGTRLTVL.

In DNA, the CDR3 is TGTGCCAGCAGTAATATACTAGCGGGGGGGAGGCACATTCAGTACTTC. Its translation is CASSNILAGGRHIQYF. The V call is TRBV27, the J call TRBJ2-4, with 13 bases identical to TRBD2. Looked up from germline, CDR1 is MNHEY and CDR2 is SMNVEV (reference sequence). The V gene end was trimmed by 5 bases and the J gene end by 8 bases; junction bases not matched to a gene: 9. This CDR3 spans 16 amino acids.